This TCR beta chain was sequenced for a study of T cell changes during pregnancy in multiple sclerosis (dated by TCRdb to between 2018 and 2021). Turning to the overall study: The study looked at changes in the T cell repertoire across pregnancy in women with multiple sclerosis.

As for this clone: Its antigen remains undetermined. Per-base qualities were not stored, and no clone one base away is much larger.

The CDR3 holds 14 amino acids from the cysteine to the phenylalanine. Just the 42-base CDR3 DNA is kept, in frame starting at base 1. The germline V gene encodes CDR1 KGHSH and CDR2 LQKENI. V sheds 7 bases and J sheds 5 bases, leaving 15 bases between their ends. The library relied on the immunoSEQ multiplex PCR assay. Here the immuneACCESS table is served through TCRdb, limited to in-frame sequences with V and J called. Missing clones are a known gap in these copies; in checked studies unresolved V genes cover under half, and the rest lacks a known reason. The sample contains 55,000 to 85,000 clones, 92% of them found a single time. The ten biggest clones cover roughly 0.3% of the sample.

The TCR sequence derives from a female donor with multiple sclerosis, enrolled in a pregnancy study. The sample consisted of CD4+ T cells from peripheral blood mononuclear cells, taken after pregnancy. Recombination joined TRBV18 with TRBJ1-5; a tentative D match to TRBD1 spans 6 bases. The CDR3 amino acid sequence is: CASWMGHPHQPQHF. The nucleotide sequence reads as follows: TGTGCCAGCTGGATGGGACACCCGCATCAGCCCCAGCATTTT. With the portions outside the CDR3 filled from the reference TRBV18 and TRBJ1-5 genes, the complete variable region becomes NAGVMQNPRHLVRRRGQEARLRCSPMKGHSHVYWYRQLPEEGLKFMVYLQKENIIDESGMPKERFSAEFPKEGPSILRIQQVVRGDSAAYFCASWMGHPHQPQHFGDGTRLSIL.